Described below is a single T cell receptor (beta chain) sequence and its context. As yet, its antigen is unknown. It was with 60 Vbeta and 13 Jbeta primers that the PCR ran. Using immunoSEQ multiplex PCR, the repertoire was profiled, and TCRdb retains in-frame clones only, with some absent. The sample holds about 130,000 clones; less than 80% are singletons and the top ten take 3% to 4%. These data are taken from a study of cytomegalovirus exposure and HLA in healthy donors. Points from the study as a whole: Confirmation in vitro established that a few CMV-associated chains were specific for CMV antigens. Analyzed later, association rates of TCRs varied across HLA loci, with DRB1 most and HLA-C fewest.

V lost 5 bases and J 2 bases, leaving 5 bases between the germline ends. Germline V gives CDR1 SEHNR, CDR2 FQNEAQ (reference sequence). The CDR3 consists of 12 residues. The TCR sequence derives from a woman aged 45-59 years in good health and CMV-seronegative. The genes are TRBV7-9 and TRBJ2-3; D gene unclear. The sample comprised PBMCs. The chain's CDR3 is CASSRDTDTQYF. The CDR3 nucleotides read TGTGCCAGCAGCCGCGACACAGATACGCAGTATTTT.